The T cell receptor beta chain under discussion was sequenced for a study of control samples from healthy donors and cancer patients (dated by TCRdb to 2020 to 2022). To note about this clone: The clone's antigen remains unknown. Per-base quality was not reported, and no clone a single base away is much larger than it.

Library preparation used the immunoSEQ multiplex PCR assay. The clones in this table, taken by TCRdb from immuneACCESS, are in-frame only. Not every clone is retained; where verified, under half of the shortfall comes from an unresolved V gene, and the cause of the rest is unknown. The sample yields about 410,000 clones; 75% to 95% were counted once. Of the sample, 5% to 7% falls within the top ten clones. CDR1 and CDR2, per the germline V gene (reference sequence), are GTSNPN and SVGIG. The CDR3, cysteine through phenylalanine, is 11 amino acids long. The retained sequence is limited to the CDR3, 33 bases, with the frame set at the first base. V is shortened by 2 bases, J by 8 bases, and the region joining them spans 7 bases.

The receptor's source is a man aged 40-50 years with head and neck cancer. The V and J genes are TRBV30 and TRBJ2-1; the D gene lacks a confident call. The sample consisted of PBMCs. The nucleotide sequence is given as TGTGCCTGGAGTAAGCAGGATGAGCAGTTCTTC. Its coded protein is CAWSKQDEQFF.